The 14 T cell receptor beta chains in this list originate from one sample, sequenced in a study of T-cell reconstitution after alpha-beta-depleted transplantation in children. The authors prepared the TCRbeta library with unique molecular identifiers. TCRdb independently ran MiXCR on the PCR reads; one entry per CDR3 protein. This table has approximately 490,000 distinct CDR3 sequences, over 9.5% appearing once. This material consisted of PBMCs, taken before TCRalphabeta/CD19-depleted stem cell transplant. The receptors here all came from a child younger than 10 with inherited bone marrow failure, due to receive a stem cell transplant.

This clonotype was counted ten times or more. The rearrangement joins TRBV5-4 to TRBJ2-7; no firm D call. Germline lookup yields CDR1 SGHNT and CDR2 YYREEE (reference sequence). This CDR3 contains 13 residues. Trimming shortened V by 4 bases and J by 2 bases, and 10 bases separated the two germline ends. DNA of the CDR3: TGTGCCAGCAGCGTGGACCGAGCCTACGAGCAGTACTTC. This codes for CASSVDRAYEQYF.

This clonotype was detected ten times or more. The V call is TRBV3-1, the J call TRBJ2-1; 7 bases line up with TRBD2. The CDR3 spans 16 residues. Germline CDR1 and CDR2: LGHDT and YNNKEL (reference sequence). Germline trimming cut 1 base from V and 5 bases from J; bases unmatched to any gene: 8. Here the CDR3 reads CASSQVAGDPHNEQFF. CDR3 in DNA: TGTGCCAGCAGCCAAGTGGCGGGAGATCCCCACAATGAGCAGTTCTTC.

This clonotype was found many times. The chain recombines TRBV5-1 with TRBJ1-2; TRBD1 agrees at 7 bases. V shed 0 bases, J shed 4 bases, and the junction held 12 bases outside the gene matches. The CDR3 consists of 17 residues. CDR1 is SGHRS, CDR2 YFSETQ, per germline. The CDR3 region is CASSLESGQIAIYGYTF. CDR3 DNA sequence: TGCGCCAGCAGCTTGGAGTCGGGACAGATCGCTATCTATGGCTACACCTTC.

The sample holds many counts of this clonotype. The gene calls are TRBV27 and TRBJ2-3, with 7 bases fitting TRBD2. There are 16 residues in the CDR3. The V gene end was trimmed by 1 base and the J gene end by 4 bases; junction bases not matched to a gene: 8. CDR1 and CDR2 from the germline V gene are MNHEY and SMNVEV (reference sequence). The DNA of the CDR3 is TGTGCCAGCAGTTTATTTGCGGGAGTAAGTCCAGATACGCAGTATTTT. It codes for CASSLFAGVSPDTQYF.

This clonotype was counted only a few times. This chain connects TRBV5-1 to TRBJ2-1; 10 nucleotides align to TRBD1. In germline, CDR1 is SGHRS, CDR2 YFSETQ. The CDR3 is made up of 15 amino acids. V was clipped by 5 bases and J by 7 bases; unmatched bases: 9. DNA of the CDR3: TGCGCCAGCAGGGCGACAGGGGGCGGTTGGAATGAGCAGTTCTTC. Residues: CASRATGGGWNEQFF.

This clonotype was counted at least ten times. DNA for the CDR3: TGCGCCAGCAGCCAAGATCCGGGACAGTCCTACGAGCAGTACTTC. Its protein product is CASSQDPGQSYEQYF. This chain connects TRBV4-3 to TRBJ2-7, with TRBD1 identical over 7 bases. Germline values: CDR1 LGHNA, CDR2 YSLEER. Germline trimming cut 0 bases from V and 1 base from J; bases unmatched to any gene: 3. CDR3 length: 15 residues.

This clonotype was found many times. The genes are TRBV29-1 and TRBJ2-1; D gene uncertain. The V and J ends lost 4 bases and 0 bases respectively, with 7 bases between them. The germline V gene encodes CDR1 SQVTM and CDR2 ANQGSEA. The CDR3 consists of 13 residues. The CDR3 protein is CSVVKSSYNEQFF. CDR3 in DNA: TGCAGCGTTGTTAAGAGCTCCTACAATGAGCAGTTCTTC.

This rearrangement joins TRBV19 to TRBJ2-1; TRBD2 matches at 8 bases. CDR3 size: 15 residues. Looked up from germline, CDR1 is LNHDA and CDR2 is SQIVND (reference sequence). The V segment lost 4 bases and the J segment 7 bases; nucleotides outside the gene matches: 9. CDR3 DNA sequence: TGTGCCAGTAGTACGGGAGGGCGGGGAAAGAATGAGCAGTTCTTC. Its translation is CASSTGGRGKNEQFF.

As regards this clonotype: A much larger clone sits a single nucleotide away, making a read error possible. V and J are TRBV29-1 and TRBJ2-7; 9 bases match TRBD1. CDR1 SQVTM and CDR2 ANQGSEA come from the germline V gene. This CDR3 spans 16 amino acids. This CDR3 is CSVEGKPGQGPYEQHF. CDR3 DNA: TGCAGCGTTGAAGGAAAACCGGGACAGGGACCCTACGAGCAGCACTTC.

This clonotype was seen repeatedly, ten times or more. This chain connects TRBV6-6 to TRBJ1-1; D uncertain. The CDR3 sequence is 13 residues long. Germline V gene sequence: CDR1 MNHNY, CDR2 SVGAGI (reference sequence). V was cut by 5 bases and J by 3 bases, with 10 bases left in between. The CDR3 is CASSPLLHTEAFF. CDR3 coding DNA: TGTGCCAGCAGTCCCCTCCTCCACACTGAAGCTTTCTTT.

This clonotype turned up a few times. The CDR3 here is CSVGRGHTDTQYF. DNA of the CDR3: TGCAGCGTTGGTAGGGGACACACAGATACGCAGTATTTT. V gene TRBV29-1 combines with J gene TRBJ2-3, with a tentative D call TRBD1 (6 bases). Looked up from germline, CDR1 is SQVTM and CDR2 is ANQGSEA. V lost 4 bases and J 2 bases, leaving 10 bases between the germline ends. This CDR3 is built from 13 residues.

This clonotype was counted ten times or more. This chain's CDR3 is CASSLAGDGNEKLFF. The CDR3 DNA reads as TGCGCCAGCAGCTTGGCCGGGGACGGCAATGAAAAACTGTTTTTT. The chain is built from TRBV5-1 and TRBJ1-4; possibly TRBD1 for D (5 bases). Germline V CDR1 and CDR2: SGHRS, YFSETQ. The CDR3 covers 15 residues. Deletions cut 0 bases from V and 5 bases from J, with 11 bases between. Combining the CDR3 with reference TRBV5-1 and TRBJ1-4 gives the whole variable domain KAGVTQTPRYLIKTRGQQVTLSCSPISGHRSVSWYQQTPGQGLQFLFEYFSETQRNKGNFPGRFSGRQFSNSRSEMNVSTLELGDSALYLCASSLAGDGNEKLFFGSGTQLSVL.

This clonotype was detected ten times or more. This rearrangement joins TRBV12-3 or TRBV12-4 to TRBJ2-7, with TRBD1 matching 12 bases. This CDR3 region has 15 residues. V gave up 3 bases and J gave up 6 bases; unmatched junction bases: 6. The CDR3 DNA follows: TGTGCCAGCAGTTTGTGGGACAGGGGGCTGGTCGAGCAGTACTTC. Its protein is CASSLWDRGLVEQYF.

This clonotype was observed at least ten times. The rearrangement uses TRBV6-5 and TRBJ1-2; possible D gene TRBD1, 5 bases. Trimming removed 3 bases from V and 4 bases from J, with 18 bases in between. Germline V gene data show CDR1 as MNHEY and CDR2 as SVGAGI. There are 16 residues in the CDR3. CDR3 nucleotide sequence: TGTGCCAGCAGTTATTCCTCTACAGGACGCCTCTATGGCTACACCTTC. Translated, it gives CASSYSSTGRLYGYTF.